Shown below are 9 T cell receptor beta chains from a single sample sequenced in a study of blood T cell repertoires in COVID-19. Here immunoSEQ multiplex PCR was the method, and the copy in TCRdb shows in-frame clones only, minus some. The sample includes a few hundred thousand clones, about 92% seen only once; the top ten take 15% to 20%. Sequences were obtained from PBMCs or T cells enriched from blood (not recorded which). Receptors were obtained from a woman in her twenties or thirties who had recovered from COVID-19.

Worth noting for this clone: This sample also contains other DNA sequences that code for the same CDR3. The chain uses TRBV4-1 and TRBJ1-4; D gene unclear. This CDR3 region has 14 residues. CDR1 and CDR2 (germline): MGHRA, YSYEKL. Trimming shortened V by 1 base and J by 5 bases, and 8 bases separated the two germline ends. DNA for the CDR3: TGCGCCAGCAGCCAAGCGGGAGGGAATGAAAAACTGTTTTTT. Translating it yields CASSQAGGNEKLFF.

This chain uses TRBV5-4 with TRBJ2-1; 8 nucleotides match TRBD2. With 4 bases clipped from V and 8 bases from J, the junction kept 11 bases outside the gene matches. Germline CDR1 reads SGHNT; CDR2 reads YYREEE (reference sequence). The CDR3 totals 15 residues. CDR3 region: CASSPAGAVLHEQFF. CDR3 nucleotide sequence: TGTGCCAGCAGCCCAGCGGGGGCCGTTCTCCATGAGCAGTTCTTC.

V and J are TRBV10-3 and TRBJ2-3, with D tentatively TRBD1 (6 bases). Per the germline V gene, CDR1 is ENHRY and CDR2 is SYGVKD. The CDR3 is 15 amino acids. Between the trimmed V and J ends, which lost 10 bases and 0 bases, there was a span of 17 bases. DNA of the CDR3: TGTGCCACCACCGGAGTGGGGGCTAGCACAGATACGCAGTATTTT. Its translation: CATTGVGASTDTQYF.

The rearrangement links TRBV6-5 to TRBJ1-3, with 9 bases lining up with TRBD1. The germline CDR1 and CDR2 sequences are MNHEY and SVGAGI. Trimming cost V 5 bases and J 6 bases; bases outside gene matches: 5. The CDR3 consists of 14 residues. CDR3 nucleotides: TGTGCCAGCAGTCATACAGGGGGCCCAAACACCATATATTTT. Translated, it gives CASSHTGGPNTIYF.

The rearrangement links TRBV7-3 to TRBJ2-1; 11 bases fit TRBD2. The CDR3 sequence is 15 residues long. Germline assignment: CDR1 SGHTA and CDR2 FQGTGA. V trimming: 5 bases; J trimming: 6 bases; junction bases outside the gene matches: 6. CDR3 sequence: CASSPTSGKPNEQFF. The CDR3 bases are TGTGCCAGCAGCCCGACTAGCGGGAAACCCAATGAGCAGTTCTTC. The full variable domain, in which reference TRBV7-3 and TRBJ2-1 provide the parts outside the CDR3, is GAGVSQTPSNKVTEKGKYVELRCDPISGHTALYWYRQSLGQGPEFLIYFQGTGAADDSGLPNDRFFAVRPEGSVSTLKIQRTERGDSAVYLCASSPTSGKPNEQFFGPGTRLTVL.

This chain connects TRBV10-3 to TRBJ1-1; D uncertain. The CDR3 is made up of 12 amino acids. With 6 bases removed from V and 3 bases from J, the gap between germline ends came to 8 bases. The V gene's germline CDR1 is ENHRY and CDR2 SYGVKD. The CDR3 coding sequence is TGTGCCATCAGGGGTGCGGACACTGAAGCTTTCTTT. Its translation is CAIRGADTEAFF.

J is TRBJ2-1 and V is TRBV9, with 12 bases identical to TRBD2. The CDR3 runs to 16 residues. The germline CDR1 and CDR2 sequences are SGDLS and YYNGEE. V lost 1 base, J lost 12 bases, and 11 bases stayed unmatched. CDR3 sequence reads: CASSVSPSELAGGQFF. The DNA for the CDR3 is TGTGCCAGCAGCGTATCGCCTTCGGAACTAGCGGGGGGGCAGTTCTTC.

This sequence joins TRBV6-5 and TRBJ1-1, with 9 bases that match TRBD1. The CDR3 is 13 amino acids. Germline lookup yields CDR1 MNHEY and CDR2 SVGAGI. With V trimmed by 9 bases and J by 4 bases, 6 bases remained unmatched. CDR3 nucleotide sequence: TGTGCCAGTTCCGGGACAGGGTTCACTGAAGCTTTCTTT. This codes for CASSGTGFTEAFF.

This chain joins TRBV2 and TRBJ2-1; possible D gene TRBD1, 5 bases. V was clipped by 5 bases and J by 7 bases, with 15 bases between them. There are 14 residues in the CDR3. Germline CDR1 and CDR2: SNHLY and FYNNEI. CDR3 nucleotides: TGTGCCAGCAGTAGTCAGGGATCGGTAAATGAGCAGTTCTTC. Amino acid sequence: CASSSQGSVNEQFF.